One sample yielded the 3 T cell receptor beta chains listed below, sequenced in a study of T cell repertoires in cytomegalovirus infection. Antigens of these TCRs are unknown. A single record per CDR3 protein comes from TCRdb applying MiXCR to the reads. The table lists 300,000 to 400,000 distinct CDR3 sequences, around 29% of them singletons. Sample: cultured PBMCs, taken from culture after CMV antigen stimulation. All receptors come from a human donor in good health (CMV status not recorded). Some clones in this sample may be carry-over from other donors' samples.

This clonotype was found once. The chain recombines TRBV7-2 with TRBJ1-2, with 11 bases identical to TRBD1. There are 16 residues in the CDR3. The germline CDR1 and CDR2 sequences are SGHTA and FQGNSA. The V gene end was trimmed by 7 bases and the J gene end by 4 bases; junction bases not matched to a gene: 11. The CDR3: CASTIRGTGGAYGYTF. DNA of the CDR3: TGTGCCAGCACCATTCGCGGGACAGGGGGGGCCTATGGCTACACCTTC.

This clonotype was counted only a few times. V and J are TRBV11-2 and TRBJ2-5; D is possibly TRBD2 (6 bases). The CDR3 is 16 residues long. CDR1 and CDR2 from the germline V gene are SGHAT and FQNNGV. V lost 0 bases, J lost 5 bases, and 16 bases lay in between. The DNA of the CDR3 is TGTGCCAGCAGCTTAGATGGTAGGGGACTGGAGGAGACCCAGTACTTC. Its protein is CASSLDGRGLEETQYF.

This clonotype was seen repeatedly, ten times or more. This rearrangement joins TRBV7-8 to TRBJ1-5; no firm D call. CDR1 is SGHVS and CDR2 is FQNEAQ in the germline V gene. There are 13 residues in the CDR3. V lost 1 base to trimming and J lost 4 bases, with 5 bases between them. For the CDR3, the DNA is TGTGCCAGCAGCTTAGAACCGAATCAGCCCCAGCATTTT. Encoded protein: CASSLEPNQPQHF.